This note documents a single T cell receptor (beta chain) sequence. The sample originates from a study of T cell responses to AZD1222 COVID-19 vaccine. Generated by immunoSEQ multiplex PCR, the TCRdb table keeps only in-frame clones and is missing some. The sample lists about 140,000 clones, approximately 90% occurring once. This material consisted of peripheral blood, taken on day 0 of AZD1222 vaccination. The TCR comes from an adult in good health.

DNA of the CDR3: TGTGCCAGCAGCTCGGACAGGGTTAGAGTGGGTACTGGCTACACCTTC. Translated, it gives CASSSDRVRVGTGYTF. This sequence joins TRBV5-6 and TRBJ1-2, with 8 nucleotides matching TRBD1. J lost 7 bases, V lost 3 bases, and 14 bases had no gene match. Germline CDR1 SGHDT, CDR2 YYEEEE. CDR3 length equals 16 residues. Full variable domain (outside the CDR3, taken from reference TRBV5-6 and TRBJ1-2): DAGVTQSPTHLIKTRGQQVTLRCSPKSGHDTVSWYQQALGQGPQFIFQYYEEEERQRGNFPDRFSGHQFPNYSSELNVNALLLGDSALYLCASSSDRVRVGTGYTFGSGTRLTVV.